These T cell receptor beta chains were read from a single sample in a study of T cell responses to AZD1222 COVID-19 vaccine. Measured with immunoSEQ multiplex PCR; TCRdb has only the in-frame clones, and not every one. The table lists 150,000 to 180,000 clones, about 90% of them singletons. Sample: peripheral blood, taken 28 days after the second AZD1222 dose. These receptors all stem from an adult who received the AZD1222 COVID-19 vaccine. CDR3s include the opening cysteine and the closing phenylalanine or tryptophan. Fields, in order: J gene, V gene, D gene, clone size, CDR3 length, CDR3 DNA, CDR3 protein. The D gene is left open where the match is weak. Clone size is not always given. Where it is, it says once, few, many or a class for expanded clones.

TRBJ1-2,TRBV15,.,.,14,TGTGCCACCAGCAGAGCCGGGGGGCTGGGAGGCTACACCTTC,CATSRAGGLGGYTF
TRBJ1-2,TRBV7-8,.,.,13,TGTGCCAGCAGTCCGGGGATACAGTATGGCTACACCTTC,CASSPGIQYGYTF
TRBJ2-7,TRBV7-9,.,.,16,TGTGCCAGCAGCCAAACGGGGGGCAGGATCGGGTTCGAGCAGTACTTC,CASSQTGGRIGFEQYF
TRBJ2-7,TRBV11-1,.,.,15,TGTGCCAGCACTGGGCGCGGGGGCCCGATTTGGGAGCAGTACTTC,CASTGRGGPIWEQYF
TRBJ2-5,TRBV5-1,TRBD2,.,14,TGCGCCAGCAGCCTTAGCGGGGTCCAAGAGACCCAGTACTTC,CASSLSGVQETQYF
TRBJ1-3,TRBV5-6,.,few,15,TGTGCCAGCAGTCCCGGGTCCTTCTCTGGAAACACCATATATTTT,CASSPGSFSGNTIYF
TRBJ2-6,TRBV9,.,.,14,TGTGCCAGCAGCGTAGTTCACGGGGCCAACGTCCTGACTTTC,CASSVVHGANVLTF
TRBJ1-1,TRBV7-9,TRBD1,.,15,TGTGCCAGCAGCCTAGGGTGGACAGGGAACACTGAAGCTTTCTTT,CASSLGWTGNTEAFF
TRBJ2-3,TRBV30,.,once,13,TGTGCCAGCCGCAGGCGGGGTGAAGATACGCAGTATTTT,CASRRRGEDTQYF
TRBJ2-1,TRBV5-8,.,.,14,TGTGCCAGCAGCACTGGAAACTTGCGCAATGAGCAGTTCTTC,CASSTGNLRNEQFF
TRBJ2-2,TRBV5-4,.,.,14,TGTGCCAGCAGCTTGGCCCGTAACACCGGGGAGCTGTTTTTT,CASSLARNTGELFF